Below, 20 T cell receptor beta chains from the same sample are listed, as sequenced in a study of T cell changes during pregnancy in multiple sclerosis. Libraries were prepared by immunoSEQ multiplex PCR; TCRdb keeps only in-frame clonotypes and omits some of them. The profile shows roughly 100,000 clones, about 91% of them singletons. The input for sequencing was peripheral blood, taken in the second trimester of pregnancy. These receptors originate from a female donor with multiple sclerosis, enrolled in a pregnancy study.

This chain uses TRBV6-5 with TRBJ2-3; TRBD1 matches 9 bases. Germline loops: CDR1 MNHEY, CDR2 SVGAGI. The trim removed 8 bases at V and 5 bases at J, leaving 11 bases unmatched. The CDR3 is 15 residues long. The CDR3 spells CASGGRTGDIDTQYF. CDR3 coding DNA: TGTGCCAGCGGGGGAAGGACAGGGGATATAGATACGCAGTATTTT.

This clone has just one count. The chain employs TRBV27 and TRBJ1-4, with TRBD1 identical over 10 bases. The V and J ends lost 5 bases and 11 bases, in that order; junction bases with no gene match: 11. Germline V lookup: CDR1 MNHEY, CDR2 SMNVEV (reference sequence). The CDR3 covers 15 residues. The chain's CDR3 is CASSSGGTGVRKLFF. CDR3 bases: TGTGCCAGCAGTAGTGGGGGGACAGGGGTACGTAAACTGTTTTTT.

This clone was seen a few times. This chain links TRBV27 with TRBJ1-1, with D unclear. Germline V lookup: CDR1 MNHEY, CDR2 SMNVEV (reference sequence). V gave up 5 bases and J gave up 1 base, with 11 bases separating them. The CDR3 is 14 amino acids. This CDR3 reads CASSPHLTNTEAFF. The CDR3 DNA is TGTGCCAGCAGTCCACACCTTACGAACACTGAAGCTTTCTTT.

The chain employs TRBV7-6 and TRBJ1-1, with TRBD1 matching 8 bases. CDR3 length equals 13 residues. V was clipped by 5 bases and J by 5 bases; unmatched bases: 4. From germline, CDR1 is SGHVS and CDR2 FNYEAQ. The CDR3 is CASSLRTGTEAFF. The CDR3 DNA reads as TGTGCCAGCAGCCTCCGGACAGGGACTGAAGCTTTCTTT. The full variable domain, in which reference TRBV7-6 and TRBJ1-1 provide the parts outside the CDR3, is GAGVSQSPRYKVTKRGQDVALRCDPISGHVSLYWYRQALGQGPEFLTYFNYEAQQDKSGLPNDRFSAERPEGSISTLTIQRTEQRDSAMYRCASSLRTGTEAFFGQGTRLTVV.

The CDR3 coding sequence is TGTGCCAGCAGCTTAATTCTACAGCCGTACGAGCAGTACTTC. Encoded protein: CASSLILQPYEQYF. The chain links TRBV11-2 to TRBJ2-7; unclear D gene. Germline CDR1 and CDR2: SGHAT and FQNNGV. There are 14 residues in the CDR3. Trimming removed 2 bases at V and 4 bases at J, with 12 bases between.

This clone was picked up a small number of times. The gene calls are TRBV30 and TRBJ2-7; TRBD1 aligns across 7 bases. The CDR3 runs to 21 residues. Germline lookup yields CDR1 GTSNPN and CDR2 SVGIG (reference sequence). V trimming: 0 bases; J trimming: 1 base; junction bases outside the gene matches: 24. CDR3 sequence: CAWSVPGSRGQFAFPSYEQYF. The DNA of the CDR3 is TGTGCCTGGAGTGTACCGGGCTCGAGGGGGCAATTCGCCTTCCCATCCTACGAGCAGTACTTC.

This chain uses TRBV5-1 with TRBJ2-3; D is perhaps TRBD2 (6 bases). CDR3 size: 15 residues. V was clipped by 4 bases and J by 2 bases, with 14 bases between them. Looked up from germline, CDR1 is SGHRS and CDR2 is YFSETQ. Written as DNA, the CDR3 is TGCGCCAGCAGCGTATTTAGCGGCTCCACAGATACGCAGTATTTT. Amino acids: CASSVFSGSTDTQYF.

The sample holds one count of this clone. V and J are TRBV28 and TRBJ2-7; D perhaps matches TRBD1 (5 bases). Germline assignment: CDR1 MDHEN and CDR2 SYDVKM. V dropped 2 bases and J dropped 3 bases, with 8 bases sitting between them. The CDR3 runs to 13 residues. Here the CDR3 reads CASSLGAYYEQYF. In nucleotides, the CDR3 is TGTGCCAGCAGTTTAGGGGCTTACTACGAGCAGTACTTC.

The chain recombines TRBV20-1 with TRBJ2-5; D remains unclear. The CDR3 has 11 residues. V lost 0 bases and J 7 bases, leaving 6 bases between the germline ends. The germline gives CDR1 DFQATT, CDR2 SNEGSKA (reference sequence). The CDR3 loop is CSARDPRTQYF. Written as DNA, the CDR3 is TGCAGTGCTAGAGACCCTCGGACCCAGTACTTC.

CDR3 in amino acids: CASQSGNGYEQYF. The CDR3 DNA sequence: TGTGCCAGCCAGAGCGGGAATGGTTACGAGCAGTACTTC. The V call is TRBV27, the J call TRBJ2-7; TRBD2 matches at 7 bases. Germline CDR1 reads MNHEY; CDR2 reads SMNVEV (reference sequence). Trimming removed 8 bases from V and 4 bases from J; junction bases left unmatched: 8. The CDR3 extends over 13 amino acids.

This clone was observed once. The chain has TRBV5-1 and TRBJ2-1; TRBD1 agrees at 11 bases. The CDR3 totals 15 residues. Looked up from germline, CDR1 is SGHRS and CDR2 is YFSETQ. V lost 4 bases and J lost 4; bases outside the gene matches: 4. In DNA form, the CDR3 reads TGCGCCAGCAGCGTCGGGACAGGGGGTTACAATGAGCAGTTCTTC. Translated, it gives CASSVGTGGYNEQFF. The entire variable domain, with the rest obtained from reference TRBV5-1 and TRBJ2-1, is as follows: KAGVTQTPRYLIKTRGQQVTLSCSPISGHRSVSWYQQTPGQGLQFLFEYFSETQRNKGNFPGRFSGRQFSNSRSEMNVSTLELGDSALYLCASSVGTGGYNEQFFGPGTRLTVL.

The rearrangement uses TRBV7-2 and TRBJ2-7, with 8 bases aligning to TRBD1. V gave up 1 base and J gave up 0 bases; unmatched junction bases: 5. This CDR3 contains 16 residues. The germline CDR1 and CDR2 sequences are SGHTA and FQGNSA. CDR3 sequence reads: CASSLVSQGGSYEQYF. The CDR3 bases are TGTGCCAGCAGCTTAGTTTCACAGGGGGGCTCCTACGAGCAGTACTTC. The whole variable domain, remainder taken from reference TRBV7-2 and TRBJ2-7, is GAGVSQSPSNKVTEKGKDVELRCDPISGHTALYWYRQSLGQGLEFLIYFQGNSAPDKSGLPSDRFSAERTGGSVSTLTIQRTQQEDSAVYLCASSLVSQGGSYEQYFGPGTRLTVT.

The chain combines TRBV19 with TRBJ2-1, with D perhaps matching TRBD2 (6 bases). CDR3 length: 19 residues. The germline gives CDR1 LNHDA, CDR2 SQIVND (reference sequence). Trimming cost V 0 bases and J 4 bases, with 22 bases left between them. CDR3 coding DNA: TGTGCCAGTAGTATAGAGGCCCCGGGGAGGTTCACGGGATACAATGAGCAGTTCTTC. Translating it yields CASSIEAPGRFTGYNEQFF.

The rearrangement links TRBV7-9 to TRBJ2-7, with 8 bases matching TRBD2. Trimming cost V 5 bases and J 2 bases; bases outside gene matches: 8. The CDR3 spans 15 residues. Germline loops: CDR1 SEHNR, CDR2 FQNEAQ (reference sequence). The CDR3 is CASSPSTSATYEQYF. CDR3 DNA sequence: TGTGCCAGCAGCCCCTCGACTAGCGCCACCTACGAGCAGTACTTC.

This rearrangement joins TRBV6-6 to TRBJ1-5, with D tentatively TRBD1 (6 bases). The CDR3 has 13 residues. Germline V CDR1 and CDR2: MNHNY, SVGAGI (reference sequence). V was trimmed by 6 bases and J by 2 bases, leaving 8 bases between them. The CDR3 is CASRGAGNQPQHF. In nucleotides, the CDR3 is TGTGCCAGCAGGGGGGCGGGCAATCAGCCCCAGCATTTT.

V and J are TRBV11-2 and TRBJ2-7, with unresolved D. The CDR3 has 17 amino acids. The germline gives CDR1 SGHAT, CDR2 FQNNGV. The ends were cut back, 0 bases at V and 1 base at J, with 16 bases in the middle. In DNA, the CDR3 is TGTGCCAGCAGCTTAGAGTCGGTAATCGCAAGATCCTACGAGCAGTACTTC. Its protein product is CASSLESVIARSYEQYF.

V is TRBV28 and J is TRBJ2-7; 9 nucleotides match TRBD1. CDR3 length: 16 residues. Germline-derived CDR1 and CDR2 are MDHEN and SYDVKM. With V trimmed by 10 bases and J by 0 bases, 13 bases remained unmatched. This chain's CDR3 is CATRGQGISSSYEQYF. CDR3 DNA sequence: TGTGCCACCAGGGGACAGGGTATCTCTAGCTCCTACGAGCAGTACTTC. Based on the CDR3 plus reference TRBV28 and TRBJ2-7, the full variable domain is DVKVTQSSRYLVKRTGEKVFLECVQDMDHENMFWYRQDPGLGLRLIYFSYDVKMKEKGDIPEGYSVSREKKERFSLILESASTNQTSMYLCATRGQGISSSYEQYFGPGTRLTVT.

Details on this clone: Other DNA sequences within the sample encode an identical CDR3. This chain uses TRBV7-9 with TRBJ2-2; D ambiguous. Trimming pared 1 base from V and 2 bases from J, leaving 5 bases between. In germline, CDR1 is SEHNR, CDR2 FQNEAQ (reference sequence). The CDR3 extends over 14 amino acids. In DNA form, the CDR3 reads TGTGCCAGCAGCTTAGGGGCCAACACCGGGGAGCTGTTTTTT. This encodes CASSLGANTGELFF.

The chain links TRBV5-5 to TRBJ2-7; D may be TRBD2 (6 bases). The CDR3 runs to 17 residues. Trimming removed 2 bases from V and 6 bases from J, with 24 bases in between. The germline V gene has CDR1 SGHKS and CDR2 YYEKEE (reference sequence). The CDR3 coding sequence is TGTGCCAGCAGCTTTTATTTTTCGGGGACTTCCCTTATCGAGCAGTACTTC. This translates into CASSFYFSGTSLIEQYF.

This chain joins TRBV14 and TRBJ1-5; perhaps TRBD1 as D (6 bases). The V end lost 3 bases, the J end lost 4 bases, and 13 bases lay between the germline ends. The CDR3 covers 15 residues. Germline-derived CDR1 and CDR2 are SGHDN and FVKESK. CDR3 sequence reads: CASSHGRGRNQPQHF. The CDR3 DNA follows: TGTGCCAGCAGCCACGGGAGGGGGAGGAATCAGCCCCAGCATTTT.